Below, 13 T cell receptor beta chains from the same sample are listed, as sequenced in a study of shared clonotypes between healthy human individuals. The method was immunoSEQ multiplex PCR; TCRdb's version includes in-frame clones alone and lacks a portion of them. The sample yields some 2,500,000 clones, approximately 90% seen once. Sequencing input: naive CD4+ T cells from PBMCs. Subset in this sample: CD45RA+ positively selected. The receptors shown here come from a man aged 18-30 years in good health. Some clones in this sample may be carry-over from other donors' samples.

The chain is built from TRBV5-1 and TRBJ2-7; 7 bases fit TRBD1. Germline V gives CDR1 SGHRS, CDR2 YFSETQ. The junction had 5 bases not matched to a gene; V was cut back by 1 base and J by 1 base. This CDR3 has 15 residues. CDR3 bases: TGCGCCAGCAGCTTGCGGACAGGTCAATCCTACGAGCAGTACTTC. It yields the protein CASSLRTGQSYEQYF.

The V and J genes are TRBV18 and TRBJ1-4; TRBD1 matches at 7 bases. There are 16 residues in the CDR3. The germline V gene has CDR1 KGHSH and CDR2 LQKENI. V lost 1 base to trimming and J lost 0 bases; unmatched junction nucleotides: 2. The CDR3 loop is CASSPQGQATNEKLFF. The CDR3 DNA reads as TGTGCCAGCTCACCACAAGGACAGGCAACTAATGAAAAACTGTTTTTT.

The CDR3 region has the DNA TGTGCCAGCTCACTGTTGGGGACTAACCACGAGCAGTACTTC. Translation gives CASSLLGTNHEQYF. The genes are TRBV18 and TRBJ2-7; the match to TRBD2 covers 7 bases. The length of the CDR3 is 14 residues. J was trimmed by 5 bases and V by 4 bases; bases with no gene match: 8. The V gene's germline CDR1 is KGHSH and CDR2 LQKENI.

The chain couples TRBV5-1 to TRBJ2-7; 7 bases agree with TRBD2. CDR1 and CDR2 (germline): SGHRS, YFSETQ. The CDR3 sequence is 18 residues long. After removal of 4 bases from V and 0 bases from J, the junction contained 16 bases not matched to a gene. The CDR3 DNA reads TGCGCCAGCAGCCAATATTTCCGGCCGGGACTAAACTCCTACGAGCAGTACTTC. Translating it yields CASSQYFRPGLNSYEQYF.

CDR3 region: CASSYSGAGQPQHF. For the CDR3, the DNA is TGTGCCAGCAGTTATTCTGGGGCCGGTCAGCCCCAGCATTTT. V and J are TRBV6-6 and TRBJ1-5; possibly TRBD1 for D (5 bases). Germline lookup yields CDR1 MNHNY and CDR2 SVGAGI (reference sequence). V lost 3 bases to trimming and J lost 6 bases, with 12 bases between them. CDR3 length: 14 residues.

V and J are TRBV7-8 and TRBJ1-1; D is undetermined. V lost 5 bases to trimming and J lost 1 base, with 5 bases between them. The CDR3 is made up of 12 amino acids. Germline V gives CDR1 SGHVS, CDR2 FQNEAQ. CDR3 nucleotide sequence: TGTGCCAGCAGCCACCCGAACACTGAAGCTTTCTTT. Its protein product is CASSHPNTEAFF.

V is TRBV2 and J is TRBJ1-5; D gene uncertain. CDR3 length equals 13 residues. V lost 4 bases, J lost 0 bases, and 4 bases lay in between. The germline V gene encodes CDR1 SNHLY and CDR2 FYNNEI. The CDR3 DNA sequence: TGTGCCAGCAGTGCGGATAGCAATCAGCCCCAGCATTTT. Translating it yields CASSADSNQPQHF.

The chain recombines TRBV7-8 with TRBJ1-1; a weak D match, TRBD1 (6 bases). The CDR3 spans 16 residues. Trimming shortened V by 6 bases and J by 0 bases, and 17 bases separated the two germline ends. Per the germline V gene, CDR1 is SGHVS and CDR2 is FQNEAQ. The CDR3 region is CASRSTTGGLNTEAFF. The CDR3 DNA reads TGTGCCAGCAGGAGTACGACCGGGGGCCTGAACACTGAAGCTTTCTTT. Combining the CDR3 with reference TRBV7-8 and TRBJ1-1 gives the whole variable domain GAGVSQSPRYKVAKRGQDVALRCDPISGHVSLFWYQQALGQGPEFLTYFQNEAQLDKSGLPSDRFFAERPEGSVSTLKIQRTQQEDSAVYLCASRSTTGGLNTEAFFGQGTRLTVV.

This clone has just one count. The chain employs TRBV2 and TRBJ2-3; 14 bases align to TRBD2. The CDR3 covers 16 residues. Trimming cost V 7 bases and J 5 bases; bases outside gene matches: 8. Germline CDR1 reads SNHLY; CDR2 reads FYNNEI. The CDR3 loop is CASTTETSGRGDTQYF. DNA for the CDR3: TGTGCCAGCACAACGGAGACTAGCGGGAGGGGAGATACGCAGTATTTT.

For the CDR3, the DNA is TGCGCCAGCAGCTTGGGGGCAGGGTCCGAGCAGCCCCAGCATTTT. Protein product: CASSLGAGSEQPQHF. V is TRBV5-1 and J is TRBJ1-5; D is possibly TRBD1 (5 bases). The length of the CDR3 is 15 residues. The V end lost 0 bases, the J end lost 7 bases, and 14 bases lay between the germline ends. Germline values: CDR1 SGHRS, CDR2 YFSETQ.

The sample holds one count of this clone. The rearrangement uses TRBV10-3 and TRBJ2-5, with D perhaps matching TRBD2 (7 bases). This CDR3 is built from 16 residues. V lost 6 bases, J lost 3 bases, and 20 bases lay in between. The germline CDR1 and CDR2 sequences are ENHRY and SYGVKD. CDR3 DNA: TGTGCCATCAGCAGGGGCACTGCGGGAGCCGAAGAGACCCAGTACTTC. Protein sequence: CAISRGTAGAEETQYF.

The V and J genes are TRBV28 and TRBJ2-6, with D perhaps matching TRBD1 or TRBD2 (6 bases each). This CDR3 region has 15 residues. V dropped 10 bases and J dropped 0 bases, with 13 bases sitting between them. Looked up from germline, CDR1 is MDHEN and CDR2 is SYDVKM. The CDR3 reads CATTGASSGANVLTF. DNA for the CDR3: TGTGCCACCACGGGGGCTAGCTCTGGGGCCAACGTCCTGACTTTC.

The chain recombines TRBV19 with TRBJ1-2; 8 bases are a match to TRBD1. CDR1 and CDR2 (germline): LNHDA, SQIVND (reference sequence). The CDR3 covers 15 residues. Losses at the gene ends were 3 bases for V and 4 bases for J; bases not matched to a gene: 7. For the CDR3, the DNA is TGTGCCAGTAGTATCGCCCAGGGGGCCCCCTATGGCTACACCTTC. It yields the protein CASSIAQGAPYGYTF.